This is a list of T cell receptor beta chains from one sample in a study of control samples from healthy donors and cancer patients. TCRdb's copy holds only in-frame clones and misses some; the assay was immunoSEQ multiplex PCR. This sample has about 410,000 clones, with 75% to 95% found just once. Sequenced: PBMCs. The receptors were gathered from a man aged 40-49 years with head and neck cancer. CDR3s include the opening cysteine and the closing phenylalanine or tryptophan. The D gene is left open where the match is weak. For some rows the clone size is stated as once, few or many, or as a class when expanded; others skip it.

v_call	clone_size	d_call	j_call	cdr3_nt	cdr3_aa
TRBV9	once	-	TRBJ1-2	TGTGCCAGCAGGGGGCGATACTATGGCTACACCTTC	CASRGRYYGYTF
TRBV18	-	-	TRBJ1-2	TGTGCCAGCTCACCACCGACAGAATCCTATGGCTACACCTTC	CASSPPTESYGYTF
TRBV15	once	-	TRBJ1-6	TGTGCCACCAGCACTTCCAGGGGAGGGAATTCGCCCCTCCACTTT	CATSTSRGGNSPLHF
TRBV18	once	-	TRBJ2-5	TGTGCCAGCTCACGAGCGGAGACCCAGTACTTC	CASSRAETQYF
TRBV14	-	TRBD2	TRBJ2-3	TGTGCCAGCAGCCGCGATAGCGGGAGGAGCACAGATACGCAGTATTTT	CASSRDSGRSTDTQYF
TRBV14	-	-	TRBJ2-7	TGTGCCAGCAGCGGGGATTGGAAAAAGACCCCCTACGAGCAGTACTTC	CASSGDWKKTPYEQYF
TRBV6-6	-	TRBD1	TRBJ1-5	TGTGCCAGCAGTTACTCGACCAGGGACAGGGAGTTCTTT	CASSYSTRDREFF
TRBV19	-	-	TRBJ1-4	TGTGCCAGTAGTACCGCATCCCGTTCTAATGAAAAACTGTTTTTT	CASSTASRSNEKLFF
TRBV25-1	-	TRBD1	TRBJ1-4	TGTGCCAGCAGTGAGAAGGGGACAGGGGAAAAACTGTTTTTT	CASSEKGTGEKLFF
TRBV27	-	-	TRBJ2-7	TGTGCCAGCAGTTCGGTCGGAAGCTCCTACGAGCAGTACTTC	CASSSVGSSYEQYF
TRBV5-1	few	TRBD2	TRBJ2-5	TGCGCCAGCAGCTTGGGACCGGGAGGAGAGACCCAGTACTTC	CASSLGPGGETQYF
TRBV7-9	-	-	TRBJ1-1	TGTGCCAGCAGCCAACAGGAAAACACTGAAGCTTTCTTT	CASSQQENTEAFF
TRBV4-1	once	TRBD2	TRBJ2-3	TGCGCCAGCAGCCACCTGGGACTAGCGGGGGCGACAGATACGCAGTATTTT	CASSHLGLAGATDTQYF
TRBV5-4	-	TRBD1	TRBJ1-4	TGTGCCAGCAGCTTCCTAACTACGGGACAGAATGAAAAACTGTTTTTT	CASSFLTTGQNEKLFF
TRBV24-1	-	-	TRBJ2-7	TGTGCCACCAGTGAAGGGGGTGGTTCCTACGAGCAGTACTTC	CATSEGGGSYEQYF
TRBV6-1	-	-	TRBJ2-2	TGTGCCAGCAGTGAAAGCAGGGCGAACACCGGGGAGCTGTTTTTT	CASSESRANTGELFF
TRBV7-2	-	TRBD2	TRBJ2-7	TGTGCCAGCAGCCTCACTAGCGTCGGTAGGTGGCAGTACTTC	CASSLTSVGRWQYF
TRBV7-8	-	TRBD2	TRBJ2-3	TGTGCCAGCAGCCCACTAGCGGGGCGTATCACAGATACGCAGTATTTT	CASSPLAGRITDTQYF
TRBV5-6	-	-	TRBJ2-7	TGTGCCAGCAGCTCGGTCGGTCCGGCCTACGAGCAGTACTTC	CASSSVGPAYEQYF
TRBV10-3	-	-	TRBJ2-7	TGTGCCATCAGTGAGTCCGAACCTGACTACTCCTACGAGCAGTACTTC	CAISESEPDYSYEQYF